This entry features one T cell receptor beta chain sequence. The table came from immunoSEQ multiplex PCR; TCRdb's copy has only in-frame clones and leaves some out. The sample consists of tens of thousands of clones, 65% to 85% of them appearing once. This entry is derived from a study of T cell clones after liver transplantation. As for the study in general: Subjects received no induction therapy and standard immunosuppression until randomization at 12-24 months post-transplant.

V was pared by 2 bases and J by 0 bases, with 3 bases between. CDR3 length: 14 residues. The germline CDR1 and CDR2 sequences are SGHRS and YFSETQ. Thawed unstimulated PBMCs were FACS-sorted by CD3, CD4 and CD8 into two populations. This TCR came from a human donor who received a liver transplant. The sequences come from CD4+ T cells from blood, collected before liver transplant. The gene calls are TRBV5-1 and TRBJ2-6, with D unresolved. The CDR3 region is CASSFGSGANVLTF. The CDR3 DNA reads as TGCGCCAGCAGCTTTGGCTCTGGGGCCAACGTCCTGACTTTC. Drawing the rest from reference TRBV5-1 and TRBJ2-6, the complete variable domain is KAGVTQTPRYLIKTRGQQVTLSCSPISGHRSVSWYQQTPGQGLQFLFEYFSETQRNKGNFPGRFSGRQFSNSRSEMNVSTLELGDSALYLCASSFGSGANVLTFGAGSRLTVL.